This T cell receptor (beta chain) was obtained from a study of T cells in Graves' hyperthyroidism and ophthalmopathy. Study summary: It was at initial diagnosis, before any treatment, that peripheral blood was collected.

Diagnostic assessment was based on clinical symptoms, serum thyroxine and TRAb, thyroid ultrasound and orbital computed tomography. Regions amplified from RNA transcripts were the TCR beta CDR3 regions. The HTBI primer set drove a first-round RT-PCR of the TCR CDR3. TCRdb analysed the multiplex PCR reads with MiXCR anew, one entry per CDR3 protein. This sample has roughly 800,000 distinct CDR3 sequences, with approximately 40% found just once. This receptor was identified in a man aged 18 to 30 with Graves' hyperthyroidism. Sequenced: blood.

The CDR3 protein is CASSVGPLGSYEQYF. The CDR3 DNA reads as TGTGCCAGCAGCGTGGGGCCCCTCGGGAGCTACGAGCAGTACTTC. The rearrangement uses TRBV9 and TRBJ2-7; weak D call: TRBD2 (6 bases). This CDR3 spans 15 amino acids. V lost 2 bases and J 3 bases, leaving 15 bases between the germline ends. Germline V gene sequence: CDR1 SGDLS, CDR2 YYNGEE.